This is a list of T cell receptor beta chains from one sample in a study of vaccination and CD4 T cells after COVID-19. Their recognized antigens are unknown. In TCRdb, the PCR reads were re-called with MiXCR into one record per CDR3 protein. The sample includes about 18,000 distinct CDR3 sequences, approximately 63% of them seen just once. Sample: CD4+ T cells from blood, cultured in vitro. These receptors were collected from a human donor who had recovered from COVID-19. The CDR3 runs from the conserved cysteine through the conserved F or W. Each record gives: D gene, clone size, J gene, V gene, CDR3 DNA, CDR3 protein. The D gene is left open where the match is weak. A clone size is listed for some rows: how often the clone was seen (once, few, many), or a class if it is expanded.

d_call: -; clone_size: -; j_call: TRBJ1-6; v_call: TRBV20-1; cdr3_nt: TGCAGTGCCCCGGTGACGGGCCGAAATTCACCCCTCCACTTT; cdr3_aa: CSAPVTGRNSPLHF
d_call: -; clone_size: -; j_call: TRBJ2-7; v_call: TRBV20-1; cdr3_nt: TGCAGTGCTAGAGGGCGCGGGGCCATCTACGAGCAGTACTTC; cdr3_aa: CSARGRGAIYEQYF
d_call: -; clone_size: -; j_call: TRBJ2-2; v_call: TRBV12-3/TRBV12-4; cdr3_nt: TGTGCCAGCAGTCGAGGGGCAGTTCTCGGGGAGCTGTTTTTT; cdr3_aa: CASSRGAVLGELFF
d_call: TRBD1; clone_size: -; j_call: TRBJ1-2; v_call: TRBV5-1; cdr3_nt: TGCGCCAGCAGCCGAGACAGGGGAGCTAACTATGGCTACACCTTC; cdr3_aa: CASSRDRGANYGYTF
d_call: -; clone_size: -; j_call: TRBJ2-7; v_call: TRBV6-2/TRBV6-3; cdr3_nt: TGTGCCAGCAGTTTCCTTCGACAGGTTCCCTCCTACGAGCAGTACTTC; cdr3_aa: CASSFLRQVPSYEQYF
d_call: TRBD2; clone_size: -; j_call: TRBJ2-1; v_call: TRBV6-2/TRBV6-3; cdr3_nt: TGTGCCAGCTGGGGACTAGCGGGATCCAATGAGCAGTTCTTC; cdr3_aa: CASWGLAGSNEQFF
d_call: -; clone_size: -; j_call: TRBJ1-2; v_call: TRBV20-1; cdr3_nt: TGCAGTGCTGGGGAGGGGGGAAGCTATGGCTACACCTTC; cdr3_aa: CSAGEGGSYGYTF
d_call: -; clone_size: few; j_call: TRBJ1-1; v_call: TRBV7-6; cdr3_nt: TGTGCCAGCAGCTTAGCGGGGGGGGTGAACACTGAAGCTTTCTTT; cdr3_aa: CASSLAGGVNTEAFF
d_call: TRBD2; clone_size: few; j_call: TRBJ2-5; v_call: TRBV2; cdr3_nt: TGTGCCAGCAGTGGTCCGGGACTAGCGGGAGGCTGGGGGGAGACCCAGTACTTC; cdr3_aa: CASSGPGLAGGWGETQYF
d_call: -; clone_size: -; j_call: TRBJ2-7; v_call: TRBV12-3/TRBV12-4; cdr3_nt: TGTGCCAGCAGTCTCCCCACCCCCTACGAGCAGTACTTC; cdr3_aa: CASSLPTPYEQYF
d_call: TRBD1; clone_size: once; j_call: TRBJ1-5; v_call: TRBV15; cdr3_nt: TGTGCCACCAGCAGAGACCGGGACAGGGGTCTTCAGCCCCAGCATTTT; cdr3_aa: CATSRDRDRGLQPQHF
d_call: TRBD2; clone_size: -; j_call: TRBJ2-5; v_call: TRBV11-2; cdr3_nt: TGTGCCAGCAGCTTAGGATTGGGGACTAGCGGTATGACCCAGTACTTC; cdr3_aa: CASSLGLGTSGMTQYF
d_call: -; clone_size: -; j_call: TRBJ1-5; v_call: TRBV6-5; cdr3_nt: TGTGCCAGCAGTTACTCGAGGAGGGGGGGACAGCCCCAGCATTTT; cdr3_aa: CASSYSRRGGQPQHF
d_call: -; clone_size: -; j_call: TRBJ1-6; v_call: TRBV20-1; cdr3_nt: TGCAGTGCTAGTAGGGCGACTAATTCACCCCTCCACTTT; cdr3_aa: CSASRATNSPLHF
d_call: TRBD1; clone_size: -; j_call: TRBJ1-5; v_call: TRBV6-1; cdr3_nt: TGTGCCAGCAGTGGCCCTCGGGGTGCTAGCCAGGGGGCTTTTCAGCCCCAGCATTTT; cdr3_aa: CASSGPRGASQGAFQPQHF
d_call: TRBD1; clone_size: -; j_call: TRBJ2-5; v_call: TRBV20-1; cdr3_nt: TGCAGTGCTAGTAGGACAGGGAGGGAGACCCAGTACTTC; cdr3_aa: CSASRTGRETQYF
d_call: -; clone_size: -; j_call: TRBJ2-3; v_call: TRBV20-1; cdr3_nt: TGCAGTGCTGGTAGCGGCCACACAGATACGCAGTATTTT; cdr3_aa: CSAGSGHTDTQYF
d_call: TRBD1; clone_size: -; j_call: TRBJ2-5; v_call: TRBV12-3/TRBV12-4; cdr3_nt: TGTGCCAGCAGTTATAGGACAGGGGCCTACCAAGAGACCCAGTACTTC; cdr3_aa: CASSYRTGAYQETQYF
d_call: TRBD1; clone_size: -; j_call: TRBJ1-1; v_call: TRBV7-9; cdr3_nt: TGTGCCAGCAGCTTAGGGGTGACAGGGGGAGAAGCTTTCTTT; cdr3_aa: CASSLGVTGGEAFF
d_call: -; clone_size: few; j_call: TRBJ1-5; v_call: TRBV20-1; cdr3_nt: TGCAGTGCTCGAAAACCCGGGCTTAATCAGCCCCAGCATTTT; cdr3_aa: CSARKPGLNQPQHF
d_call: -; clone_size: -; j_call: TRBJ1-4; v_call: TRBV28; cdr3_nt: TGTGCCAGCAGGGCGGGGGTGACGGGTGAAAAACTGTTTTTT; cdr3_aa: CASRAGVTGEKLFF
d_call: TRBD2; clone_size: -; j_call: TRBJ2-7; v_call: TRBV11-2; cdr3_nt: TGTGCCAGCAGCTTAGGGGGACTAGCGGGACACACCTATTTCTCCTACGAGCAGTACTTC; cdr3_aa: CASSLGGLAGHTYFSYEQYF
d_call: -; clone_size: -; j_call: TRBJ2-7; v_call: TRBV7-2; cdr3_nt: TGTGCCAGCAGCTCATGGAGGAGCTCCTACGAGCAGTACTTC; cdr3_aa: CASSSWRSSYEQYF
d_call: -; clone_size: once; j_call: TRBJ1-1; v_call: TRBV29-1; cdr3_nt: TGCAGCGACCATACCCGCGGGGGGGGGGACACTGAAGCTTTCTTT; cdr3_aa: CSDHTRGGGDTEAFF
d_call: -; clone_size: -; j_call: TRBJ2-1; v_call: TRBV4-3; cdr3_nt: TGCGCCAGCAGCCAAGTCTCGGGGCGGGTAGGGCACAATGAGCAGTTCTTC; cdr3_aa: CASSQVSGRVGHNEQFF
d_call: -; clone_size: -; j_call: TRBJ2-2; v_call: TRBV27; cdr3_nt: TGTGCCAGCAGTTTTAACACCGGGGAGCTGTTTTTT; cdr3_aa: CASSFNTGELFF
d_call: -; clone_size: -; j_call: TRBJ1-4; v_call: TRBV20-1; cdr3_nt: TGCAGTGCTCAATATGGGGCTAATGAAAAACTGTTTTTT; cdr3_aa: CSAQYGANEKLFF
d_call: TRBD2; clone_size: -; j_call: TRBJ2-5; v_call: TRBV24-1; cdr3_nt: TGTGCCACCAGTGACCTACGGACTAGCGGGAGGGTTGAGACCCAGTACTTC; cdr3_aa: CATSDLRTSGRVETQYF
d_call: -; clone_size: -; j_call: TRBJ1-2; v_call: TRBV2; cdr3_nt: TGTGCCAGCAGTGAAGCGAGGACAGTAAAGTCCTATGGCTACACCTTC; cdr3_aa: CASSEARTVKSYGYTF